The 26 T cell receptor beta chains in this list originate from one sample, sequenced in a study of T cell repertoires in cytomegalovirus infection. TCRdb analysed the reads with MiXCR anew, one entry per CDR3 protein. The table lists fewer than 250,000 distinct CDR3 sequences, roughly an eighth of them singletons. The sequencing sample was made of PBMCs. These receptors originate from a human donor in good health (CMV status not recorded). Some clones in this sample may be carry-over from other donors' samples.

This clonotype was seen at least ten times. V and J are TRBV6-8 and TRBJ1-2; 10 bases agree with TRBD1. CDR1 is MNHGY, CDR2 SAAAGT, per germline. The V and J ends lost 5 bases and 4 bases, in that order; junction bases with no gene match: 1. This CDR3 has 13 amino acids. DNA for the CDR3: TGTGCCAGCAGTCGGACAGGGGGCTATGGCTACACCTTC. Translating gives CASSRTGGYGYTF.

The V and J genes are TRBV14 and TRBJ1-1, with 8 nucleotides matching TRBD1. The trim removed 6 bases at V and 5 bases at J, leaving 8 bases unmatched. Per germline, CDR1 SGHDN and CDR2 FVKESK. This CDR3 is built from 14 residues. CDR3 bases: TGTGCCAGCAGTCGACAGGGGTTGCGAACTGAAGCTTTCTTT. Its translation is CASSRQGLRTEAFF.

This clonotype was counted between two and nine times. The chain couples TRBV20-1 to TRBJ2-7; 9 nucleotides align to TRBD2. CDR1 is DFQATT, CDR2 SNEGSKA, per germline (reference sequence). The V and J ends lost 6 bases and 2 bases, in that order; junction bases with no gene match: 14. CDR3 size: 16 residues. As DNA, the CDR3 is TGCAGTGCGTCGGGCGTTCTAGCGGGAACCACCTACGAGCAGTACTTC. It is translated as CSASGVLAGTTYEQYF.

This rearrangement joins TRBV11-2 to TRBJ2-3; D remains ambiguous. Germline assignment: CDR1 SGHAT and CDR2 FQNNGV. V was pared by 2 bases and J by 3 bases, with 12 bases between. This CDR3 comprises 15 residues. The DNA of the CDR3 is TGTGCCAGCAGCTTAAGATCTCGGAGTACAGATACGCAGTATTTT. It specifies CASSLRSRSTDTQYF.

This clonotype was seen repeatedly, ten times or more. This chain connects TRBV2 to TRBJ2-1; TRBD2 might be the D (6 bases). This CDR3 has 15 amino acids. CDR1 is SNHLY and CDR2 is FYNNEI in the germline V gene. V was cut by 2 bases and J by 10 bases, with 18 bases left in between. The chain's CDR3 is CASSEQTVRAGEQFF. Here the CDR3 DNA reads TGTGCCAGCAGTGAACAGACGGTTAGGGCGGGAGAGCAGTTCTTC.

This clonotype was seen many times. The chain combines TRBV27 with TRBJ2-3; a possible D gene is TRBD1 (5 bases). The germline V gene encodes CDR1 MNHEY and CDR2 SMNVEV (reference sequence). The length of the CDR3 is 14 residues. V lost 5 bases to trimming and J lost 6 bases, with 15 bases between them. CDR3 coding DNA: TGTGCCAGCAGTCCAAGCACAGGATGGGATACGCAGTATTTT. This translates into CASSPSTGWDTQYF.

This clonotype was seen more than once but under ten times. CDR3 residues: CASSLGQPSTDTQYF. DNA for the CDR3: TGTGCCAGCAGCTTGGGCCAGCCTAGCACAGATACGCAGTATTTT. The V and J genes are TRBV7-9 and TRBJ2-3; D unresolved. Trimming left V 3 bases short and J 0 bases short, with 10 bases between. This CDR3 comprises 15 residues. Germline V gives CDR1 SEHNR, CDR2 FQNEAQ (reference sequence). Together with reference TRBV7-9 and TRBJ2-3, the CDR3 gives the full variable domain: DTGVSQNPRHKITKRGQNVTFRCDPISEHNRLYWYRQTLGQGPEFLTYFQNEAQLEKSRLLSDRFSAERPKGSFSTLEIQRTEQGDSAMYLCASSLGQPSTDTQYFGPGTRLTVL.

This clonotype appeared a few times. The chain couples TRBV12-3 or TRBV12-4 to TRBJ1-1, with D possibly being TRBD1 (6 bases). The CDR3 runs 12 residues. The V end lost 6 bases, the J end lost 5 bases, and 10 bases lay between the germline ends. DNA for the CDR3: TGTGCCAGCAGATTGGGGGCAACTGAAGCTTTCTTT. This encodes CASRLGATEAFF.

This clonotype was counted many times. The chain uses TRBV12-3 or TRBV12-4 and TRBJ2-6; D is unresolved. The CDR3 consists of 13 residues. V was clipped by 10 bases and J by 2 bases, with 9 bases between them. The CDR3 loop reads CANWAAGANVLTF. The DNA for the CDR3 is TGTGCCAACTGGGCAGCTGGGGCCAACGTCCTGACTTTC.

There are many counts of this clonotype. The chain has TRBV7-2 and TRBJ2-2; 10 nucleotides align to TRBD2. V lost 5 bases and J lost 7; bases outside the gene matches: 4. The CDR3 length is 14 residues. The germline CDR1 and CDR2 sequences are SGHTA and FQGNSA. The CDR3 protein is CASSMGLAIGELFF. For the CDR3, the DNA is TGTGCCAGCAGCATGGGACTAGCGATCGGGGAGCTGTTTTTT.

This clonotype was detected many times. CDR3 nucleotide sequence: TGTGCCAGCAGCCCCCTGCTCCGTAGCGGGAGCTCTTGGGAGACCCAGTACTTC. This sequence encodes CASSPLLRSGSSWETQYF. V and J are TRBV7-2 and TRBJ2-5; 9 bases align to TRBD2. Germline CDR1 SGHTA, CDR2 FQGNSA. The CDR3 covers 18 residues. V shed 5 bases and J 5 bases; nucleotides not matched to a gene: 18.

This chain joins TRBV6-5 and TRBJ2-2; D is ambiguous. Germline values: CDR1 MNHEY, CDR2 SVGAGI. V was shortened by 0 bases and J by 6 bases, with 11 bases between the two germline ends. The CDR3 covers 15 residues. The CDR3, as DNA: TGTGCCAGCAGTTACTCACGGGCAGACGCCGGGGAGCTGTTTTTT. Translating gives CASSYSRADAGELFF.

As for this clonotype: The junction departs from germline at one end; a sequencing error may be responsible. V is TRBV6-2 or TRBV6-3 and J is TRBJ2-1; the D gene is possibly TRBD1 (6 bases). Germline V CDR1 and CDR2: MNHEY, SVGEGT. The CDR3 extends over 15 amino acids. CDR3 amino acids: CASTLGQSSYNKQFF. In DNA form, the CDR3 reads TGTGCCAGCACTCTAGGACAGAGCTCCTACAATAAGCAGTTCTTC.

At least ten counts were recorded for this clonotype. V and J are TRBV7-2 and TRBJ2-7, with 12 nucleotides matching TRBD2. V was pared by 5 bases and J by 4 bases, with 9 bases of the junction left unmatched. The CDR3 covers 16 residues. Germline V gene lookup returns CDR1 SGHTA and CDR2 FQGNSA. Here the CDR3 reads CASSAQGGLAGYEQYF. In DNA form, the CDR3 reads TGTGCCAGCAGCGCTCAGGGTGGACTAGCGGGATACGAGCAGTACTTC. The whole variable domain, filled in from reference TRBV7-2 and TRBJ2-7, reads GAGVSQSPSNKVTEKGKDVELRCDPISGHTALYWYRQSLGQGLEFLIYFQGNSAPDKSGLPSDRFSAERTGGSVSTLTIQRTQQEDSAVYLCASSAQGGLAGYEQYFGPGTRLTVT.

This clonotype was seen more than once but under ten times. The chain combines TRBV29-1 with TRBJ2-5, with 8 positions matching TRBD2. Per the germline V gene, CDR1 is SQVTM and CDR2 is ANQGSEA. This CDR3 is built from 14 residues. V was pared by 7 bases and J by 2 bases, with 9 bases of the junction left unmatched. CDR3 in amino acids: CSAGRLAIQETQYF. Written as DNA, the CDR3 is TGCAGCGCGGGGAGACTAGCGATTCAAGAGACCCAGTACTTC.

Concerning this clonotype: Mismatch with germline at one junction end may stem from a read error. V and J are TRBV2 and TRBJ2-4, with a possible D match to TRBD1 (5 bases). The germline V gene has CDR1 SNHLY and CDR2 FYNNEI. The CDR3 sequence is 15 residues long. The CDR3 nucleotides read TGTGCCAGCAATGAAGACAGACTAGCCAAAAACATTCAGTACTTC. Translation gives CASNEDRLAKNIQYF.

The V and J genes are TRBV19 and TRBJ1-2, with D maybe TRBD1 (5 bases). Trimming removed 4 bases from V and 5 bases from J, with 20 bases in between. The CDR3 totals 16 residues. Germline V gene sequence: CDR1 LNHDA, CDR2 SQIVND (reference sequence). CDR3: CASSNLFPGGEYGYTF. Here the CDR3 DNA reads TGTGCCAGTAGTAATTTATTTCCGGGAGGGGAATATGGCTACACCTTC.

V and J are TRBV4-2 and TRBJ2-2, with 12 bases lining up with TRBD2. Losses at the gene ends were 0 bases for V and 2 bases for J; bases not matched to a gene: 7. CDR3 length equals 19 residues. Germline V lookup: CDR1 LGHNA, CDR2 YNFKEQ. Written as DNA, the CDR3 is TGTGCCAGCAGCCAAGATCCGCTAGCGGGAGGGCCTAACACCGGGGAGCTGTTTTTT. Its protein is CASSQDPLAGGPNTGELFF.

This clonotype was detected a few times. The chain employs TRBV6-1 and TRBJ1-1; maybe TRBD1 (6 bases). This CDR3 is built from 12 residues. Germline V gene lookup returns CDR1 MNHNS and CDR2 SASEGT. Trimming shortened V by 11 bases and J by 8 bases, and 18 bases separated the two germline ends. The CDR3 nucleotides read TGTGCCGGACGCACAGGGATTAGGGAAGCTTTCTTT. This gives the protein CAGRTGIREAFF.

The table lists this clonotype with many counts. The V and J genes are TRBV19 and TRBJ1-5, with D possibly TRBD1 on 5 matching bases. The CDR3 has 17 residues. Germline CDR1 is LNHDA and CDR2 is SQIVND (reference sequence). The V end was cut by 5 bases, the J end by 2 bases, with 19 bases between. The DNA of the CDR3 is TGTGCCAGTAGTTCATGGGGGGGGACGGGCGGCAATCAGCCCCAGCATTTT. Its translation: CASSSWGGTGGNQPQHF.

The CDR3 DNA is TGTGCCAGCAGAACCCGGACAGACACCGGGGAGCTGTTTTTT. Its translation: CASRTRTDTGELFF. J is TRBJ2-2 and V is TRBV9, with a tentative D call TRBD1 (6 bases). This CDR3 has 14 residues. V shed 5 bases and J shed 3 bases, with 11 bases lying between them. Germline assignment: CDR1 SGDLS and CDR2 YYNGEE.

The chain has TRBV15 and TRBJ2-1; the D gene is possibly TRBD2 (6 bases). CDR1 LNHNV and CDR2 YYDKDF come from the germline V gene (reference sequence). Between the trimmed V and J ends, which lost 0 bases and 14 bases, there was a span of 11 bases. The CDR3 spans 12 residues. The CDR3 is CATSREKEGKFF. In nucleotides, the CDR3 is TGTGCCACCAGCAGAGAAAAGGAGGGCAAGTTCTTC.

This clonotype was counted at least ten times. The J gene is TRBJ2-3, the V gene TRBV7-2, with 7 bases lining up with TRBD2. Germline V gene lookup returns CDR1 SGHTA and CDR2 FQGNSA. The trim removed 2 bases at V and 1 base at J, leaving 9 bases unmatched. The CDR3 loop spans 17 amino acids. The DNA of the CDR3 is TGTGCCAGCAGCTTATTTCCTCGTGCGGGGGGCACAGATACGCAGTATTTT. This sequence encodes CASSLFPRAGGTDTQYF. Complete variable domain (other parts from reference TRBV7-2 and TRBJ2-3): GAGVSQSPSNKVTEKGKDVELRCDPISGHTALYWYRQSLGQGLEFLIYFQGNSAPDKSGLPSDRFSAERTGGSVSTLTIQRTQQEDSAVYLCASSLFPRAGGTDTQYFGPGTRLTVL.

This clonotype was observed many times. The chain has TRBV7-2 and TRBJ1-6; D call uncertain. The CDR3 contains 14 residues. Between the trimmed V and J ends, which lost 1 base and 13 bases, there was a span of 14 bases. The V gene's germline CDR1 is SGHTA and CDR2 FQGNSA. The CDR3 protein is CASSLGPGIVPLHF. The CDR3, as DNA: TGTGCCAGCAGCTTAGGGCCGGGTATCGTCCCCCTCCACTTT.

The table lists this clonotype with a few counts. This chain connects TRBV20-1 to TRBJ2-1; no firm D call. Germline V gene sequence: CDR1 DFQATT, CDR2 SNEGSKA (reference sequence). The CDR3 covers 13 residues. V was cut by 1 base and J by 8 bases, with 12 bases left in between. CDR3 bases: TGCAGTGCTAGAGGGCTGGGTGTGGATGAGCAGTTCTTC. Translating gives CSARGLGVDEQFF.

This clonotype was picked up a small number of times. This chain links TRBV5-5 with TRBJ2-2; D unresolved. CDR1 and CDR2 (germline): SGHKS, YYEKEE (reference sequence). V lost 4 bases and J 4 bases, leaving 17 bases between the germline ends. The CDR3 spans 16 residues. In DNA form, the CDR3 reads TGTGCCAGCAGCCAAACACCCGCCTGGGGCACCGGGGAGCTGTTTTTT. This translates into CASSQTPAWGTGELFF.